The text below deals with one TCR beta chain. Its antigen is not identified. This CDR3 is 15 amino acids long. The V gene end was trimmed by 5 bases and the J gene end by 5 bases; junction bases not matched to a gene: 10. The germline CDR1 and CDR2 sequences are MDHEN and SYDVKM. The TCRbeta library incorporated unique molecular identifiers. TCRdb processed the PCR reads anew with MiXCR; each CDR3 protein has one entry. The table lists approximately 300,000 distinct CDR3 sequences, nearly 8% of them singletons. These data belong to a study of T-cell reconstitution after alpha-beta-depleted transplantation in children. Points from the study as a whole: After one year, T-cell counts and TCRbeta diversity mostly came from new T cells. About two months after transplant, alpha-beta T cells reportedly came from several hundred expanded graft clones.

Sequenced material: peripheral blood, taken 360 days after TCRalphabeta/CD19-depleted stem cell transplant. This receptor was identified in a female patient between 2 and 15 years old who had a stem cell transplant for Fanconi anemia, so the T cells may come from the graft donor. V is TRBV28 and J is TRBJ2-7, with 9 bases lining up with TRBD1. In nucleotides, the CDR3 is TGTGCCAGCAGTCCCACAGGGGGCGCCCCGGACGAGCAGTACTTC. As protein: CASSPTGGAPDEQYF.